The rows below give T cell receptor beta chains drawn from one sample of a study of CD8 T cells in Susac syndrome. TCRdb re-called the immunoSEQ multiplex PCR reads with MiXCR, one entry per CDR3 protein. This table holds 180,000 or so distinct CDR3 sequences, more than 90% found once. Specimen: CD4+ T cells from PBMCs. The receptors derive from a human donor in good health. Each CDR3 is given with its conserved first and last residue. D genes are given only for firm matches. Clone size is not always given. Where it is, it says once, few, many or a class for expanded clones.

J gene: TRBJ2-7
D gene: TRBD1
clone size: -
V gene: TRBV7-9
CDR3 DNA: TGTGCCAGCAGACTAGCCGGGACAGGGGGCGGCGAGCAGTACTTC
CDR3 protein: CASRLAGTGGGEQYF

J gene: TRBJ1-1
D gene: TRBD1
clone size: -
V gene: TRBV5-1
CDR3 DNA: TGCGCCAGCAGCTGGACAGGGGCGGTCACTGAAGCTTTCTTT
CDR3 protein: CASSWTGAVTEAFF

J gene: TRBJ2-2
D gene: -
clone size: -
V gene: TRBV4-2
CDR3 DNA: TGTGCCAGCAGCCACCCCGGGACGGCGAACACCGGGGAGCTGTTTTTT
CDR3 protein: CASSHPGTANTGELFF

J gene: TRBJ2-1
D gene: -
clone size: -
V gene: TRBV2
CDR3 DNA: TGTGCCAGCAGTGGGGGTAGTTACAATGAGCAGTTCTTC
CDR3 protein: CASSGGSYNEQFF

J gene: TRBJ2-5
D gene: -
clone size: -
V gene: TRBV5-4
CDR3 DNA: TGTGCCATCACCGGGGGGCACCTCCCGGAGACCCAGTACTTC
CDR3 protein: CAITGGHLPETQYF

J gene: TRBJ2-3
D gene: TRBD2
clone size: -
V gene: TRBV20-1
CDR3 DNA: TGCAGTGCTAGAGACCTCGGGGGGTACACAGATACGCAGTATTTT
CDR3 protein: CSARDLGGYTDTQYF

J gene: TRBJ2-3
D gene: TRBD2
clone size: -
V gene: TRBV30
CDR3 DNA: TGTGCCGGTAGCGGGGGCACAGATACGCAGTATTTT
CDR3 protein: CAGSGGTDTQYF

J gene: TRBJ2-6
D gene: -
clone size: -
V gene: TRBV20-1
CDR3 DNA: TGCAGTGCCCCGAGAGGGTCTGGGGCCAACGTCCTGACTTTC
CDR3 protein: CSAPRGSGANVLTF

J gene: TRBJ2-2
D gene: -
clone size: -
V gene: TRBV29-1
CDR3 DNA: TGCAGCGCCTTTGGGACCGGGGAGCTGTTTTTT
CDR3 protein: CSAFGTGELFF

J gene: TRBJ2-5
D gene: -
clone size: -
V gene: TRBV7-2
CDR3 DNA: TGTGCCAGCAGCGGGGACTTCCTGTACCAAGAGACCCAGTACTTC
CDR3 protein: CASSGDFLYQETQYF

J gene: TRBJ2-5
D gene: -
clone size: -
V gene: TRBV7-2
CDR3 DNA: TGTGCCAGCAGCTTATTCCGGGCAGAAGAGACCCAGTACTTC
CDR3 protein: CASSLFRAEETQYF

J gene: TRBJ1-1
D gene: TRBD1
clone size: -
V gene: TRBV29-1
CDR3 DNA: TGCAGCCCCGACAGGGCGAACACTGAAGCTTTCTTT
CDR3 protein: CSPDRANTEAFF

J gene: TRBJ1-5
D gene: TRBD1
clone size: -
V gene: TRBV20-1
CDR3 DNA: TGCAGTGCCGGGACAGTTAGCAATCAGCCCCAGCATTTT
CDR3 protein: CSAGTVSNQPQHF

J gene: TRBJ2-3
D gene: TRBD2
clone size: -
V gene: TRBV4-3
CDR3 DNA: TGCGCCAGCAGCCAACGGGGGGAAAGCACAGATACGCAGTATTTT
CDR3 protein: CASSQRGESTDTQYF

J gene: TRBJ2-3
D gene: -
clone size: -
V gene: TRBV9
CDR3 DNA: TGTGCCAGCAGCGTTGCAGGAACCACAGATACGCAGTATTTT
CDR3 protein: CASSVAGTTDTQYF

J gene: TRBJ2-3
D gene: TRBD2
clone size: -
V gene: TRBV15
CDR3 DNA: TGTGCCACCAGCAGAGTTACGGGGGGGCCCACAGATACGCAGTATTTT
CDR3 protein: CATSRVTGGPTDTQYF

J gene: TRBJ2-7
D gene: -
clone size: -
V gene: TRBV28
CDR3 DNA: TGTGCCAGCACAGGCGCCCCGTCCTACGAGCAGTACTTC
CDR3 protein: CASTGAPSYEQYF

J gene: TRBJ2-7
D gene: -
clone size: -
V gene: TRBV15
CDR3 DNA: TGTGCCACCAGCGAGGGAACAACCTACGAGCAGTACTTC
CDR3 protein: CATSEGTTYEQYF

J gene: TRBJ2-7
D gene: TRBD2
clone size: -
V gene: TRBV20-1
CDR3 DNA: TGCAGTGCAGAGATTAGCGGGGGGTCCTCCGGGCAGTACTTC
CDR3 protein: CSAEISGGSSGQYF

J gene: TRBJ1-1
D gene: -
clone size: -
V gene: TRBV24-1
CDR3 DNA: TGTGCCACCAGCGACAGTCCGAACACTGAAGCTTTCTTT
CDR3 protein: CATSDSPNTEAFF

J gene: TRBJ1-5
D gene: -
clone size: -
V gene: TRBV3-1
CDR3 DNA: TGTGCCAGCAGCCAGGAAAATCAGCCCCAGCATTTT
CDR3 protein: CASSQENQPQHF

J gene: TRBJ2-1
D gene: TRBD2
clone size: -
V gene: TRBV4-3
CDR3 DNA: TGCGCCAGCAGCCAAGTTTTAGCGGGGGGCCATGAGCAGTTCTTC
CDR3 protein: CASSQVLAGGHEQFF

J gene: TRBJ1-1
D gene: -
clone size: -
V gene: TRBV7-9
CDR3 DNA: TGTGCCAGCAGCCTAGACAGCCCTCAAGCTTTCTTT
CDR3 protein: CASSLDSPQAFF

J gene: TRBJ2-5
D gene: TRBD1
clone size: -
V gene: TRBV7-9
CDR3 DNA: TGTGCCAGCAGCTTACCCAGGGGGCTCCAAGAGACCCAGTACTTC
CDR3 protein: CASSLPRGLQETQYF

J gene: TRBJ2-1
D gene: TRBD2
clone size: -
V gene: TRBV4-3
CDR3 DNA: TGCGCCAGCAGCCAAGACCTAGCGGGGTATGAGCAGTTCTTC
CDR3 protein: CASSQDLAGYEQFF

J gene: TRBJ2-7
D gene: TRBD1
clone size: -
V gene: TRBV29-1
CDR3 DNA: TGCAGCGGTACGCAAGGGGGCAGTTACGAGCAGTACTTC
CDR3 protein: CSGTQGGSYEQYF

J gene: TRBJ1-1
D gene: TRBD1
clone size: once
V gene: TRBV7-9
CDR3 DNA: TGTGCCACCGAACAGGGGTTGAACACTGAAGCTTTCTTT
CDR3 protein: CATEQGLNTEAFF

J gene: TRBJ1-2
D gene: -
clone size: -
V gene: TRBV2
CDR3 DNA: TGTGCCAGCACCATAAACCGGGAAGCGGCCTATGGCTACACCTTC
CDR3 protein: CASTINREAAYGYTF

J gene: TRBJ1-2
D gene: -
clone size: -
V gene: TRBV5-1
CDR3 DNA: TGCGCCAGCAGCTTCTTCGAGGCCAACTATGGCTACACCTTC
CDR3 protein: CASSFFEANYGYTF

J gene: TRBJ2-7
D gene: -
clone size: -
V gene: TRBV20-1
CDR3 DNA: TGCAGTGCTGCTGCAGGGTCGAGGGAGCAGTACTTC
CDR3 protein: CSAAAGSREQYF

J gene: TRBJ1-5
D gene: -
clone size: -
V gene: TRBV6-4
CDR3 DNA: TGTGCCAGCAGTGATGGTCTTTTCCAGCCCCAGCATTTT
CDR3 protein: CASSDGLFQPQHF

J gene: TRBJ2-1
D gene: -
clone size: -
V gene: TRBV2
CDR3 DNA: TGTGCCAGCAGTGCACTAAACGAGCAGTTCTTC
CDR3 protein: CASSALNEQFF

J gene: TRBJ2-2
D gene: -
clone size: -
V gene: TRBV11-3
CDR3 DNA: TGTGCCAGCAGCTCTACAGCAACCGGGGAGCTGTTTTTT
CDR3 protein: CASSSTATGELFF

J gene: TRBJ2-7
D gene: -
clone size: -
V gene: TRBV7-6
CDR3 DNA: TGTGCCAGCAGCTTATTTCACAAGAACTACGAGCAGTACTTC
CDR3 protein: CASSLFHKNYEQYF

J gene: TRBJ1-2
D gene: -
clone size: -
V gene: TRBV25-1
CDR3 DNA: TGTGCCACCGACGACACGAACTATGGCTACACCTTC
CDR3 protein: CATDDTNYGYTF

J gene: TRBJ2-7
D gene: -
clone size: -
V gene: TRBV18
CDR3 DNA: TGTGCCAGCTCACCCGGGATGAGCTCCTACGAGCAGTACTTC
CDR3 protein: CASSPGMSSYEQYF

J gene: TRBJ2-2
D gene: TRBD2
clone size: -
V gene: TRBV27
CDR3 DNA: TGTGCCACTTCTAGCGGGGGATACACCGGGGAGCTGTTTTTT
CDR3 protein: CATSSGGYTGELFF

J gene: TRBJ1-3
D gene: -
clone size: -
V gene: TRBV4-2
CDR3 DNA: TGTGCCAGCAGCCTAACAGGGACCGGAAACACCATATATTTT
CDR3 protein: CASSLTGTGNTIYF

J gene: TRBJ1-2
D gene: -
clone size: -
V gene: TRBV11-2
CDR3 DNA: TGTGCCAGCAGCTTCACAGCGTCGGGCTATGGCTACACCTTC
CDR3 protein: CASSFTASGYGYTF

J gene: TRBJ2-5
D gene: TRBD1
clone size: -
V gene: TRBV6-1
CDR3 DNA: TGTGCCAGCAGTGTCGACAGGGGAGTGGAGACCCAGTACTTC
CDR3 protein: CASSVDRGVETQYF